This TCR beta chain originates from a study of blood T cell repertoires in COVID-19. Study in general: In each case, the material was cDNA or gDNA derived from T cells, B-cell-depleted T cells, or PBMCs.

CDR3 size: 15 residues. V lost 2 bases and J 8 bases, leaving 18 bases between the germline ends. Germline V gene sequence: CDR1 SGHTA, CDR2 FQGTGA. Sequenced by immunoSEQ multiplex PCR; TCRdb stores in-frame clones only, minus some. The data hold about 160,000 clones, with roughly 88% observed a single time. Among Cohort 3 donors, those recovered had two negative PCRs, clearance, or symptom resolution. This receptor was identified in a woman between 50 and 59 years old who had recovered from COVID-19. Material: PBMCs or T cells enriched from blood (not recorded which). This sequence joins TRBV7-3 and TRBJ1-2, with D possibly matching TRBD1 (6 bases). CDR3 bases: TGTGCCAGCAGCTTATCGGCAGGGGCTCCGCGAGGCTACACCTTC. Protein sequence: CASSLSAGAPRGYTF.